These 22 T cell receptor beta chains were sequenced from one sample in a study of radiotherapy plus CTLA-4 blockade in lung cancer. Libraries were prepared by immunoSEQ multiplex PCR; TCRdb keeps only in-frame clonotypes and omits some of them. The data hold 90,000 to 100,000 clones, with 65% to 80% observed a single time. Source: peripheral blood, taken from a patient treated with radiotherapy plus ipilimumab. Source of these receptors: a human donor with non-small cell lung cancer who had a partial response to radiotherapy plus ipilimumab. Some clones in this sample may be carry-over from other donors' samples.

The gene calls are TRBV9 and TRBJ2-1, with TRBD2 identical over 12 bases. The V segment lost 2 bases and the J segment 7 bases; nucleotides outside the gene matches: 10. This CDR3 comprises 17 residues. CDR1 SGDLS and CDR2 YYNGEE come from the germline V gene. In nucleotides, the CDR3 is TGTGCCAGCAGCGTCTCGGGGGGGACTAGCGGGTTTAATGAGCAGTTCTTC. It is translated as CASSVSGGTSGFNEQFF.

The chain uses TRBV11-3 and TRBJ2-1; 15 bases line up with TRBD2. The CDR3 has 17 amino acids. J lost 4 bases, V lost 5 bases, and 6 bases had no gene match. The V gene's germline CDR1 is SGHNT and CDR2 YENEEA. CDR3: CASSPGLAGGQYNEQFF. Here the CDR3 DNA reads TGTGCCAGCAGCCCCGGACTAGCGGGAGGGCAGTACAATGAGCAGTTCTTC.

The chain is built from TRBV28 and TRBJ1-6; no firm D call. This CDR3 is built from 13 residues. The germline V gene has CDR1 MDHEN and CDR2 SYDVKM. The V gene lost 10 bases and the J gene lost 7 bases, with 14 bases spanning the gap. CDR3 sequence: CATRWAENSPLHF. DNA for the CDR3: TGTGCCACCCGTTGGGCAGAGAATTCACCCCTCCACTTT. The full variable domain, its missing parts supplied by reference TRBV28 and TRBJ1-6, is DVKVTQSSRYLVKRTGEKVFLECVQDMDHENMFWYRQDPGLGLRLIYFSYDVKMKEKGDIPEGYSVSREKKERFSLILESASTNQTSMYLCATRWAENSPLHFGNGTRLTVT.

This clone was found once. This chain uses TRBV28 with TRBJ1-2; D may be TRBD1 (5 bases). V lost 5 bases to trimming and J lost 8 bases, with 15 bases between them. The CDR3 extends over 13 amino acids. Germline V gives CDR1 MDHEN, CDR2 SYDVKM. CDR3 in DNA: TGTGCCAGCAGTCCTCCGGGACTTAACGGCTACACCTTC. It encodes CASSPPGLNGYTF.

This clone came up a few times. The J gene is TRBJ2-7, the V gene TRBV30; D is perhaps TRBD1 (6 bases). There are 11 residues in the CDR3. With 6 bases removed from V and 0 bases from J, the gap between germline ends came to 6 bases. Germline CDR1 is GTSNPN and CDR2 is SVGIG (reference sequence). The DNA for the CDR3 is TGTGCCTGCAGGGGCTCCTACGAGCAGTACTTC. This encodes CACRGSYEQYF.

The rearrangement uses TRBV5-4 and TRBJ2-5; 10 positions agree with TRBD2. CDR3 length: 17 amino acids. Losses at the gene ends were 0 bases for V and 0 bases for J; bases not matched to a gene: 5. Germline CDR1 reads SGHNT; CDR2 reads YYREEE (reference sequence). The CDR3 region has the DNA TGTGCCAGCAGCTTGGGTGGAGCGGGGGGGTACCAAGAGACCCAGTACTTC. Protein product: CASSLGGAGGYQETQYF.

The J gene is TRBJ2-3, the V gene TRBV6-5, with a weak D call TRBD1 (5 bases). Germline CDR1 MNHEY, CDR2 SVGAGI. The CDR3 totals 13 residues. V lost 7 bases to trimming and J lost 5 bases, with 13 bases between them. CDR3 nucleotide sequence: TGTGCCAGCATCGACTTCACAGGAGATACGCAGTATTTT. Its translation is CASIDFTGDTQYF.

As DNA, the CDR3 is TGTGCCAGCAGTTTTGACAGACTCTATAGCAATCAGCCCCAGCATTTT. Translation gives CASSFDRLYSNQPQHF. The chain employs TRBV6-4 and TRBJ1-5, with TRBD1 as a possible D gene (5 bases). Germline V gives CDR1 MRHNA, CDR2 SNTAGT. CDR3 length: 16 residues. The V end lost 5 bases, the J end lost 0 bases, and 14 bases lay between the germline ends.

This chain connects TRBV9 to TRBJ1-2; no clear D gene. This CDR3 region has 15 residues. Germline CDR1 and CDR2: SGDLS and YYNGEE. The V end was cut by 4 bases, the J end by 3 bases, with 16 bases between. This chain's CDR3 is CASSPNGRRYYGYTF. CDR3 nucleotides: TGTGCCAGCAGCCCAAACGGGAGGAGATACTATGGCTACACCTTC.

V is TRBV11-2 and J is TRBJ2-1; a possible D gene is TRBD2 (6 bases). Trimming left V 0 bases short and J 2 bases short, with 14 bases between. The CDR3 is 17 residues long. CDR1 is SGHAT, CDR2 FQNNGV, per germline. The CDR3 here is CASSLDRRREPYNEQFF. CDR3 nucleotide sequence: TGTGCCAGCAGCTTAGATCGGAGGCGGGAACCCTACAATGAGCAGTTCTTC.

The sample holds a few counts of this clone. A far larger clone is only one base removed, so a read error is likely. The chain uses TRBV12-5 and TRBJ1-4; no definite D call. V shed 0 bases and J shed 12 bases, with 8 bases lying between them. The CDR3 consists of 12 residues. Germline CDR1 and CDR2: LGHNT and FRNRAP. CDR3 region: CASGLVQEELFF. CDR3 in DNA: TGTGCTAGTGGTTTGGTTCAGGAAGAACTGTTTTTT. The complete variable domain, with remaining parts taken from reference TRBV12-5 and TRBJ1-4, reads DARVTQTPRHKVTEMGQEVTMRCQPILGHNTVFWYRQTMMQGLELLAYFRNRAPLDDSGMPKDRFSAEMPDATLATLKIQPSEPRDSAVYFCASGLVQEELFFGSGTQLSVL.

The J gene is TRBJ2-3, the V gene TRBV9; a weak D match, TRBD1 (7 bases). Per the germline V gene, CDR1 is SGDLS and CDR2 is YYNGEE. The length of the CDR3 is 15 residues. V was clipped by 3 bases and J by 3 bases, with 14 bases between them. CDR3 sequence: CASSAMTGRTDTQYF. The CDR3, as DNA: TGTGCCAGCAGCGCAATGACAGGGAGGACAGATACGCAGTATTTT.

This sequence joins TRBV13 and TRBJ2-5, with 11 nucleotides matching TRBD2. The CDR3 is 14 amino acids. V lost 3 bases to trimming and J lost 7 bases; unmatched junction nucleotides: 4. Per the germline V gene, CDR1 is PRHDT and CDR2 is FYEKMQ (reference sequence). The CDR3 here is CASSFSGGAGTQYF. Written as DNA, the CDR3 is TGTGCCAGCAGCTTTAGCGGGGGGGCGGGGACCCAGTACTTC.

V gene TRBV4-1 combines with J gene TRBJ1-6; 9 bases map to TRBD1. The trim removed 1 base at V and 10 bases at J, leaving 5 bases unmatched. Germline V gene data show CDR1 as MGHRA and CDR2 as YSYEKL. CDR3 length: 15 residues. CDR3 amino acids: CASSQGGTGLSPLHF. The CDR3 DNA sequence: TGCGCCAGCAGCCAAGGAGGGACAGGGTTATCACCCCTCCACTTT.

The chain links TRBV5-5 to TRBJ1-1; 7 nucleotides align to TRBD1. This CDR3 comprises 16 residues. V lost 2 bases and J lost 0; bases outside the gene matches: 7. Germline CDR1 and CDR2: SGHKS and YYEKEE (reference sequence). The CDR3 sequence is CASSFWTGFMNTEAFF. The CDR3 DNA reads TGTGCCAGCAGCTTTTGGACAGGTTTCATGAACACTGAAGCTTTCTTT.

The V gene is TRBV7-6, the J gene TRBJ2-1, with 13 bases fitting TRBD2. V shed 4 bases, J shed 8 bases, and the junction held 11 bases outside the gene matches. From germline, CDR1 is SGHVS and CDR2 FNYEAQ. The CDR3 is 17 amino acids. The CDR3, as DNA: TGTGCCAGCAGCTCAAGCAGGACTAGCGGGAGTCCCTATGAGCAGTTCTTC. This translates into CASSSSRTSGSPYEQFF.

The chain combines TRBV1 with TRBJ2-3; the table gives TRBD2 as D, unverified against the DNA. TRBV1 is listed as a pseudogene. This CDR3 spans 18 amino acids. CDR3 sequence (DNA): TGCACCAGCAGCCATGACTTGAGTTGCGGGAGGTCCAGAGATACGCAGTATTTT. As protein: CTSSHDLSCGRSRDTQYF.

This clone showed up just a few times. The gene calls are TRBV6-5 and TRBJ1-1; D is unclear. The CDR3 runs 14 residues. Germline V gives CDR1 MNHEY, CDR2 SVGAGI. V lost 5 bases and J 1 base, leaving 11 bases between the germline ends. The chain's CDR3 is CASSGPIRNTEAFF. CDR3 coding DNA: TGTGCCAGCAGTGGTCCGATCAGGAACACTGAAGCTTTCTTT.

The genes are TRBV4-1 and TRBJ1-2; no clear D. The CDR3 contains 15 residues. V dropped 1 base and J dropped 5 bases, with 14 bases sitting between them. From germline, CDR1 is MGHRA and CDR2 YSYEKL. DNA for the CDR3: TGCGCCAGCAGCCAAGTTGTGCCTGACTTTTATGGCTACACCTTC. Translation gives CASSQVVPDFYGYTF.

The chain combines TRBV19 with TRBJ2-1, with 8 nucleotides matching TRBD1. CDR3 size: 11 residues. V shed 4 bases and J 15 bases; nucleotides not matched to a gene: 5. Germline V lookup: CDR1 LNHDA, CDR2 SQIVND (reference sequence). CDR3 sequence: CASSTSGGMFF. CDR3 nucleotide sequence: TGTGCCAGTAGTACTTCAGGGGGCATGTTCTTC.

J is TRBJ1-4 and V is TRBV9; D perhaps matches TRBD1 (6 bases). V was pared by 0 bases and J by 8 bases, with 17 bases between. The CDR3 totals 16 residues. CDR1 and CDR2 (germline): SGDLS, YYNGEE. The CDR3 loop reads CASSVDRGAQDEKLFF. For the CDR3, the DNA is TGTGCCAGCAGCGTAGATCGGGGGGCGCAGGACGAAAAACTGTTTTTT.

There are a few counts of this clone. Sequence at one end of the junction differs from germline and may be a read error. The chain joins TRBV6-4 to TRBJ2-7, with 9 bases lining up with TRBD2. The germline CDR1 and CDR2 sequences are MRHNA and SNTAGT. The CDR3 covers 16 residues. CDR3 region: CASSPTLAGNSYEQYF. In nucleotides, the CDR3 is TGCGCCAGCAGTCCCACTCTAGCGGGGAACTCCTACGAGCAGTACTTC.